This T cell receptor (beta chain) was retrieved from a study of technical replicates of blood from a few donors. V was clipped by 4 bases and J by 0 bases, with 10 bases between them. The CDR3 is 15 residues long. CDR1 LNHDA and CDR2 SQIVND come from the germline V gene (reference sequence). Clones were read by immunoSEQ multiplex PCR, and TCRdb kept only the in-frame ones, dropping some. The sample has about 82,000 clones; 85% to 95% are singletons. This chain uses TRBV19 with TRBJ2-1; D not certain. The sequence was obtained from a human donor in good health. What was sequenced was T cells isolated from PBMCs. The CDR3 DNA reads TGTGCCAGTAGTAGTTCAGTGATCTCCTACAATGAGCAGTTCTTC. Protein: CASSSSVISYNEQFF.